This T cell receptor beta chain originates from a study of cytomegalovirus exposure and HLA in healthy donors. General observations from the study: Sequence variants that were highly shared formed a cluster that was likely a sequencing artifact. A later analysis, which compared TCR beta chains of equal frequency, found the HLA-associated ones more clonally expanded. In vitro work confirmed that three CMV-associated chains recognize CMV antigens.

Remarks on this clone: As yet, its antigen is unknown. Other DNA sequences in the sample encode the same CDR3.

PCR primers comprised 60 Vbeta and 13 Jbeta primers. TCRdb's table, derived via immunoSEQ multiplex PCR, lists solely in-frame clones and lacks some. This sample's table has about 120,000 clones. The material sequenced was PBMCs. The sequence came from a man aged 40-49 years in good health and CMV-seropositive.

CDR3 residues: CASSLGTVYEQYF. The CDR3 coding sequence is TGTGCCAGCAGCCTAGGGACTGTATACGAGCAGTACTTC. The chain is built from TRBV11-2 and TRBJ2-7; possible D gene TRBD2, 6 bases. This CDR3 is 13 amino acids long. Trimming cost V 5 bases and J 4 bases, with 12 bases left between them. Per germline, CDR1 SGHAT and CDR2 FQNNGV. Drawing the rest from reference TRBV11-2 and TRBJ2-7, the complete variable domain is EAGVAQSPRYKIIEKRQSVAFWCNPISGHATLYWYQQILGQGPKLLIQFQNNGVVDDSQLPKDRFSAERLKGVDSTLKIQPAKLEDSAVYLCASSLGTVYEQYFGPGTRLTVT.